One sample yielded the 17 T cell receptor beta chains listed below, sequenced in a study of CD8 T cells in Susac syndrome. Random hexamers were used to reverse transcribe the RNA input (roughly 0.5 to 1 ug). TCRdb itself ran the immunoSEQ multiplex PCR reads through MiXCR, one entry per CDR3 protein. Seen here are 160,000 or so distinct CDR3 sequences, 85% to 95% observed once, and the top ten hold roughly 0.16%. Sequenced input: CD8+ T cells from PBMCs. These receptors came from a human donor with multiple sclerosis.

This sequence joins TRBV9 and TRBJ2-2; D gene ambiguous. Between the trimmed V and J ends, which lost 4 bases and 8 bases, there was a span of 9 bases. This CDR3 has 12 amino acids. CDR1 SGDLS and CDR2 YYNGEE come from the germline V gene. The CDR3: CASSPLFGELFF. For the CDR3, the DNA is TGTGCCAGCAGCCCCTTATTTGGGGAGCTGTTTTTT. Based on the CDR3 plus reference TRBV9 and TRBJ2-2, the full variable domain is DSGVTQTPKHLITATGQRVTLRCSPRSGDLSVYWYQQSLDQGLQFLIQYYNGEERAKGNILERFSAQQFPDLHSELNLSSLELGDSALYFCASSPLFGELFFGEGSRLTVL.

The chain is built from TRBV4-1 and TRBJ2-1; 7 nucleotides match TRBD1. Germline lookup yields CDR1 MGHRA and CDR2 YSYEKL. V lost 4 bases and J lost 6; bases outside the gene matches: 9. The CDR3 totals 15 residues. The DNA of the CDR3 is TGCGCCAGCAGCCTGATAGGGACAGATCGCAATGAGCAGTTCTTC. This gives the protein CASSLIGTDRNEQFF.

The V call is TRBV4-1, the J call TRBJ1-2; D gene uncertain. Per the germline V gene, CDR1 is MGHRA and CDR2 is YSYEKL. The CDR3 spans 14 residues. Between the trimmed V and J ends, which lost 0 bases and 0 bases, there was a span of 5 bases. Here the CDR3 reads CASSQDLANYGYTF. The DNA for the CDR3 is TGCGCCAGCAGCCAAGATCTTGCTAACTATGGCTACACCTTC.

The V and J genes are TRBV11-1 and TRBJ2-6; D remains unclear. V dropped 3 bases and J dropped 0 bases, with 21 bases sitting between them. The CDR3 totals 20 residues. Per the germline V gene, CDR1 is SGHAT and CDR2 is FQDESV (reference sequence). The DNA of the CDR3 is TGTGCCAGCAGCTTTTTAAAGGCTTTCCGCGACCTCTCTGGGGCCAACGTCCTGACTTTC. This encodes CASSFLKAFRDLSGANVLTF. Full variable domain (rest looked up from reference TRBV11-1 and TRBJ2-6): EAEVAQSPRYKITEKSQAVAFWCDPISGHATLYWYRQILGQGPELLVQFQDESVVDDSQLPKDRFSAERLKGVDSTLKIQPAELGDSAMYLCASSFLKAFRDLSGANVLTFGAGSRLTVL.

This rearrangement joins TRBV3-1 to TRBJ2-1; D is possibly TRBD2 (7 bases). The V gene's germline CDR1 is LGHDT and CDR2 YNNKEL (reference sequence). This CDR3 contains 17 residues. Trimming cost V 1 base and J 8 bases, with 21 bases left between them. DNA of the CDR3: TGTGCCAGCAGCCAAGGGATTAGTGTCGGGGGGCCCCATGAGCAGTTCTTC. It codes for CASSQGISVGGPHEQFF.

The chain uses TRBV7-9 and TRBJ1-1, with D possibly TRBD1 on 6 matching bases. V lost 0 bases and J lost 6, with 17 bases in between. This CDR3 has 16 residues. Germline CDR1 reads SEHNR; CDR2 reads FQNEAQ (reference sequence). The CDR3 loop reads CASSLAVGARGPEAFF. CDR3 nucleotide sequence: TGTGCCAGCAGCTTAGCGGTGGGGGCGAGAGGACCTGAAGCTTTCTTT.

The chain recombines TRBV6-4 with TRBJ1-2; 8 positions match TRBD1. There are 16 residues in the CDR3. The junction had 13 bases not matched to a gene; V was cut back by 6 bases and J by 4 bases. Germline assignment: CDR1 MRHNA and CDR2 SNTAGT. The CDR3 coding sequence is TGTGCCAGCAGACCCCGGACAGGGACTTCAAGCTATGGCTACACCTTC. It specifies CASRPRTGTSSYGYTF.

The CDR3 nucleotides are TGCAGTGCTAGTCAAGTCTGGGATACGCAGTATTTT. This translates into CSASQVWDTQYF. The chain is built from TRBV20-1 and TRBJ2-3; D uncertain. The V gene lost 3 bases and the J gene lost 6 bases, with 10 bases spanning the gap. CDR1 is DFQATT, CDR2 SNEGSKA, per germline (reference sequence). This CDR3 is built from 12 residues.

The J gene is TRBJ1-2, the V gene TRBV5-1; no clear D gene. The V gene's germline CDR1 is SGHRS and CDR2 YFSETQ. With 0 bases removed from V and 2 bases from J, the gap between germline ends came to 11 bases. The CDR3 length is 15 residues. CDR3 loop: CASSLDWGPNYGYTF. DNA of the CDR3: TGCGCCAGCAGCTTGGATTGGGGTCCAAACTATGGCTACACCTTC. The full variable domain, rest sourced from reference TRBV5-1 and TRBJ1-2, is KAGVTQTPRYLIKTRGQQVTLSCSPISGHRSVSWYQQTPGQGLQFLFEYFSETQRNKGNFPGRFSGRQFSNSRSEMNVSTLELGDSALYLCASSLDWGPNYGYTFGSGTRLTVV.

As regards this clonotype: A read error may produce the germline difference seen at one junction end. The V call is TRBV12-3 or TRBV12-4, the J call TRBJ2-3; unclear D gene. The CDR3 loop spans 11 amino acids. The CDR3 loop reads CASSFEWRIDF. CDR3 sequence (DNA): TGTGCCAGCAGTTTCGAGTGGCGCATAGATTTT.

The rearrangement links TRBV27 to TRBJ2-1; a possible D gene is TRBD2 (5 bases). The V gene lost 4 bases and the J gene lost 3 bases, with 7 bases spanning the gap. Germline lookup yields CDR1 MNHEY and CDR2 SMNVEV (reference sequence). CDR3 size: 13 residues. As DNA, the CDR3 is TGTGCCAGCAGTTCTAGCATCTACAATGAGCAGTTCTTC. Protein sequence: CASSSSIYNEQFF.

The chain recombines TRBV15 with TRBJ2-5; the D is unclear. Germline V gene sequence: CDR1 LNHNV, CDR2 YYDKDF (reference sequence). The CDR3 is 17 residues long. V was pared by 0 bases and J by 2 bases, with 16 bases between. The CDR3 spells CATSRDTWVWNQETQYF. CDR3 in DNA: TGTGCCACCAGCAGAGACACCTGGGTGTGGAATCAAGAGACCCAGTACTTC.

This clonotype was counted a single time. The V call is TRBV5-4, the J call TRBJ2-3; 11 nucleotides line up with TRBD2. Germline assignment: CDR1 SGHNT and CDR2 YYREEE (reference sequence). The CDR3 extends over 17 amino acids. Trimming took 0 bases from V and 4 from J; bases not matched to a gene: 7. CDR3 in DNA: TGTGCCAGCAGCTTGGCAACTAGCGGGAGTGTCGCAGATACGCAGTATTTT. It codes for CASSLATSGSVADTQYF.

The chain combines TRBV28 with TRBJ2-7; weak D call: TRBD2 (6 bases). Germline values: CDR1 MDHEN, CDR2 SYDVKM. Trimming cost V 3 bases and J 3 bases, with 9 bases left between them. The CDR3 runs to 13 residues. This CDR3 is CASSLLGGYEQYF. In DNA, the CDR3 is TGTGCCAGCAGTTTGCTCGGGGGCTACGAGCAGTACTTC.

This clonotype was detected once. V usage is TRBV2 and J usage is TRBJ2-7; TRBD2 matches 7 bases. J was trimmed by 3 bases and V by 8 bases; bases with no gene match: 10. Germline V CDR1 and CDR2: SNHLY, FYNNEI. The CDR3 is 14 amino acids. CDR3 sequence reads: CASEGGRVRYEQYF. CDR3 nucleotide sequence: TGTGCCAGCGAGGGCGGGAGAGTCCGCTACGAGCAGTACTTC.

The CDR3 nucleotides are TGCGCCAGCAGCTTCACAGGACATGACCAGCCCCAGCATTTT. It encodes CASSFTGHDQPQHF. This rearrangement joins TRBV5-1 to TRBJ1-5; the D gene is possibly TRBD1 (5 bases). CDR1 SGHRS and CDR2 YFSETQ come from the germline V gene. V was shortened by 2 bases and J by 7 bases, with 13 bases between the two germline ends. The CDR3 totals 14 residues. Combining the CDR3 with reference TRBV5-1 and TRBJ1-5 gives the whole variable domain KAGVTQTPRYLIKTRGQQVTLSCSPISGHRSVSWYQQTPGQGLQFLFEYFSETQRNKGNFPGRFSGRQFSNSRSEMNVSTLELGDSALYLCASSFTGHDQPQHFGDGTRLSIL.

The chain has TRBV7-9 and TRBJ2-7; 7 bases are shared with TRBD2. The CDR3 covers 13 residues. V trimming: 5 bases; J trimming: 4 bases; junction bases outside the gene matches: 5. CDR1 and CDR2 (germline): SEHNR, FQNEAQ (reference sequence). CDR3 sequence reads: CASSHGRDYEQYF. The CDR3 coding sequence is TGTGCCAGCAGCCATGGGAGGGATTACGAGCAGTACTTC.